This TCR beta chain was identified during a study of cytomegalovirus exposure and HLA in healthy donors. General study findings and limits: The study flagged some 180 TCR beta chains as cytomegalovirus-associated. It was shown in a later analysis that HLA-associated TCR beta chains were more clonally expanded than other, equally common chains.

Healthy bone marrow donors made up the cohort. In its sample, this clone was seen a few times. No antigen is known for it. This CDR3 has 13 residues. CDR1 is SGHNT and CDR2 is YYREEE in the germline V gene (reference sequence). J lost 4 bases, V lost 4 bases, and 4 bases had no gene match. Primers for the PCR totalled 60 Vbeta and 13 Jbeta. Using immunoSEQ multiplex PCR, the repertoire was profiled, and TCRdb retains in-frame clones only, with some absent. The sample comprises about 140,000 clones, 75% to 85% of which are singletons, and roughly 1.3% rests with the top ten. The sequence derives from a middle-aged woman in good health and CMV-seronegative. J is TRBJ1-1 and V is TRBV5-4; 7 bases are a match to TRBD1. Material: PBMCs. The CDR3 DNA is TGTGCCAGCAGCAAGCAGGGGGGCACTGAAGCTTTCTTT. Its protein is CASSKQGGTEAFF.